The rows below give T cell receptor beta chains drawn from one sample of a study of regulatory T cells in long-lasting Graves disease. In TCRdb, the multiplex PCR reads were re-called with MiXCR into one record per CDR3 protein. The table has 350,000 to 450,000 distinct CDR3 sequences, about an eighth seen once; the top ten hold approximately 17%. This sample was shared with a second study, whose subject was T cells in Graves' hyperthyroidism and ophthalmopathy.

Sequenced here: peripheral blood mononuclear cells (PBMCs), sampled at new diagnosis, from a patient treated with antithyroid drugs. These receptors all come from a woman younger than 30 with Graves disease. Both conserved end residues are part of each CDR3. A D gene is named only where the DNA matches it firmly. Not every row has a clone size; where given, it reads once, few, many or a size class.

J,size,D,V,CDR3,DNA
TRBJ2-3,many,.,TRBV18,CASSPDAVSITDTQYF,TGTGCCAGCTCACCGGATGCCGTGTCAATCACAGATACGCAGTATTTT
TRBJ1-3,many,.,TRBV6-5,CASSYGGNTIYF,TGTGCCAGCAGTTATGGTGGAAACACCATATATTTT
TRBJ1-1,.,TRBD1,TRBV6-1,CASSGTGTGPMDAFF,TGTGCCAGCAGCGGAACCGGGACAGGGCCCATGGATGCTTTCTTT
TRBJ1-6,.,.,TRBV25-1,CASSGDWGRASSSYNSPLHF,TGTGCCAGCAGTGGGGACTGGGGACGGGCGAGCAGCTCCTATAATTCACCCCTCCACTTT
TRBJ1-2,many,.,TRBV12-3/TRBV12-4,CASSLALRGYGYTF,TGTGCCAGCAGTTTAGCGCTCCGAGGGTATGGCTACACCTTC
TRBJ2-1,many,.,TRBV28,CASSSRPLDEQFF,TGTGCCAGCAGTTCCAGGCCCCTAGATGAGCAGTTCTTC
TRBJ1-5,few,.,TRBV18,CASSPTTLGGQPQHF,TGTGCCAGCTCACCGACTACCTTAGGGGGACAGCCCCAGCATTTT
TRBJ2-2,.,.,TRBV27,CASSLGRERTGELFF,TGTGCCAGCAGTTTGGGCAGGGAACGCACCGGGGAGCTGTTTTTT
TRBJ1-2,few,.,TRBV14,CASREESDLFGYGYTF,TGTGCCAGCAGGGAAGAAAGTGATCTCTTCGGCTATGGCTACACCTTC
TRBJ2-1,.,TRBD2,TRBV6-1,CASTPGGGEQFF,TGTGCCAGCACCCCGGGGGGAGGCGAGCAGTTCTTC
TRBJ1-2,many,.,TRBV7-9,CASSPGTSANYGYTF,TGTGCCAGCAGCCCCGGGACGTCGGCTAACTATGGCTACACCTTC
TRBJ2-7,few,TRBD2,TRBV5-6,CASYRGGLARYYEQYF,TGTGCCAGCTACCGGGGGGGACTAGCGCGATACTACGAGCAGTACTTC
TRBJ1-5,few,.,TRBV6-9,CASSYTVTNQPQHF,TGTGCCAGCAGTTACACAGTCACCAATCAGCCCCAGCATTTT
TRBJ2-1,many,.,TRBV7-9,CASSLMGGNEQFF,TGTGCCAGCAGCTTAATGGGGGGCAATGAGCAGTTCTTC
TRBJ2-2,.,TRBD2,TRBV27,CASSSRLAGGQNTGELFF,TGTGCCAGCAGTTCTAGACTAGCGGGGGGTCAGAACACCGGGGAGCTGTTTTTT
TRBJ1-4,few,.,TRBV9,CASSPDGKNEKLFF,TGTGCCAGCAGCCCGGACGGGAAGAATGAAAAACTGTTTTTT
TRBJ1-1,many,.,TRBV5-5,CASSYGLPGTEAFF,TGTGCCAGCAGCTACGGTCTTCCGGGCACTGAAGCTTTCTTT
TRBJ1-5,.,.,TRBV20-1,CSAQRAGSNQPQHF,TGCAGTGCCCAACGGGCAGGGTCCAATCAGCCCCAGCATTTT
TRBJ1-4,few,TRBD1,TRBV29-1,CSARDSHEKLFF,TGCAGCGCTCGGGACAGTCATGAAAAACTGTTTTTT
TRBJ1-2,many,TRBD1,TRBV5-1,CASGPDRGRGYTF,TGCGCCAGCGGACCGGACAGGGGGCGCGGCTACACCTTC
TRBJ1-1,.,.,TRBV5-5,CASSYGLPDTEAFF,TGTGCCAGCAGCTACGGCCTTCCGGACACTGAAGCTTTCTTT
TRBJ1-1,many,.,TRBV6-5,CASSYSEGSLNTEAFF,TGTGCCAGCAGTTACTCGGAGGGGTCCCTGAACACTGAAGCTTTCTTT
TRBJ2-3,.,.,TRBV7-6,CASSLALNTDTQYF,TGTGCCAGCAGCTTAGCTCTTAACACAGATACGCAGTATTTT
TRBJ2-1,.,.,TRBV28,CASSSRRARSYNEQFF,TGTGCCAGCAGTTCCCGTCGGGCCCGGAGCTACAATGAGCAGTTCTTC
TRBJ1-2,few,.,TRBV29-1,CSARQRGRWSYGYTF,TGCAGCGCCAGACAGAGAGGGAGATGGTCGTATGGCTACACCTTC
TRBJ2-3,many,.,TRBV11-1,CASSLAKKKRIGTDTQYF,TGTGCCAGCAGCTTAGCGAAAAAAAAACGGATCGGCACAGATACGCAGTATTTT
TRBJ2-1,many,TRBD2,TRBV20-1,CSATLGTSGISNEQFF,TGCAGTGCTACCCTAGGGACTAGCGGGATTTCCAATGAGCAGTTCTTC
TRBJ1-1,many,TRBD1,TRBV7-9,CASSVTGGERDPTEAFF,TGTGCCAGCAGCGTGACAGGGGGCGAAAGGGACCCCACTGAAGCTTTCTTT
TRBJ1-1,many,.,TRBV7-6,CASSLAQRIRNYRDTEAFF,TGTGCCAGCAGCTTAGCGCAAAGGATCCGGAATTACCGGGACACTGAAGCTTTCTTT